The text below deals with one T cell receptor (beta chain). Antigen unknown. Some clones are missing from TCRdb's copy, which holds only in-frame ones; the method was immunoSEQ multiplex PCR. The sample records roughly 77,000 clones, more than 80% being singletons. With V trimmed by 6 bases and J by 8 bases, 8 bases remained unmatched. Germline V gene data show CDR1 as SEHNR and CDR2 as FQNEAQ (reference sequence). CDR3 length: 13 residues. The sample comes from a study of OX40 agonist ivuxolimab in advanced cancers. Study as a whole: Patients in the trial were receiving intravenous ivuxolimab every 2 weeks, at doses of 0.01 to 10 mg/kg.

Broader study findings: Expanded peripheral T cell antigen specificity was not determined.

This specimen consisted of CD4+ or CD8+ T cells sorted from blood, obtained in a trial of the OX40 agonist ivuxolimab. The sequence was obtained from an adult with an advanced solid tumor such as melanoma, head and neck, liver or kidney cancer. The chain recombines TRBV7-9 with TRBJ1-2, with 8 bases aligning to TRBD1. CDR3 bases: TGTGCCAGCAGTGACACAGGGGGAGGCGGCTACACCTTC. Amino acid sequence: CASSDTGGGGYTF.